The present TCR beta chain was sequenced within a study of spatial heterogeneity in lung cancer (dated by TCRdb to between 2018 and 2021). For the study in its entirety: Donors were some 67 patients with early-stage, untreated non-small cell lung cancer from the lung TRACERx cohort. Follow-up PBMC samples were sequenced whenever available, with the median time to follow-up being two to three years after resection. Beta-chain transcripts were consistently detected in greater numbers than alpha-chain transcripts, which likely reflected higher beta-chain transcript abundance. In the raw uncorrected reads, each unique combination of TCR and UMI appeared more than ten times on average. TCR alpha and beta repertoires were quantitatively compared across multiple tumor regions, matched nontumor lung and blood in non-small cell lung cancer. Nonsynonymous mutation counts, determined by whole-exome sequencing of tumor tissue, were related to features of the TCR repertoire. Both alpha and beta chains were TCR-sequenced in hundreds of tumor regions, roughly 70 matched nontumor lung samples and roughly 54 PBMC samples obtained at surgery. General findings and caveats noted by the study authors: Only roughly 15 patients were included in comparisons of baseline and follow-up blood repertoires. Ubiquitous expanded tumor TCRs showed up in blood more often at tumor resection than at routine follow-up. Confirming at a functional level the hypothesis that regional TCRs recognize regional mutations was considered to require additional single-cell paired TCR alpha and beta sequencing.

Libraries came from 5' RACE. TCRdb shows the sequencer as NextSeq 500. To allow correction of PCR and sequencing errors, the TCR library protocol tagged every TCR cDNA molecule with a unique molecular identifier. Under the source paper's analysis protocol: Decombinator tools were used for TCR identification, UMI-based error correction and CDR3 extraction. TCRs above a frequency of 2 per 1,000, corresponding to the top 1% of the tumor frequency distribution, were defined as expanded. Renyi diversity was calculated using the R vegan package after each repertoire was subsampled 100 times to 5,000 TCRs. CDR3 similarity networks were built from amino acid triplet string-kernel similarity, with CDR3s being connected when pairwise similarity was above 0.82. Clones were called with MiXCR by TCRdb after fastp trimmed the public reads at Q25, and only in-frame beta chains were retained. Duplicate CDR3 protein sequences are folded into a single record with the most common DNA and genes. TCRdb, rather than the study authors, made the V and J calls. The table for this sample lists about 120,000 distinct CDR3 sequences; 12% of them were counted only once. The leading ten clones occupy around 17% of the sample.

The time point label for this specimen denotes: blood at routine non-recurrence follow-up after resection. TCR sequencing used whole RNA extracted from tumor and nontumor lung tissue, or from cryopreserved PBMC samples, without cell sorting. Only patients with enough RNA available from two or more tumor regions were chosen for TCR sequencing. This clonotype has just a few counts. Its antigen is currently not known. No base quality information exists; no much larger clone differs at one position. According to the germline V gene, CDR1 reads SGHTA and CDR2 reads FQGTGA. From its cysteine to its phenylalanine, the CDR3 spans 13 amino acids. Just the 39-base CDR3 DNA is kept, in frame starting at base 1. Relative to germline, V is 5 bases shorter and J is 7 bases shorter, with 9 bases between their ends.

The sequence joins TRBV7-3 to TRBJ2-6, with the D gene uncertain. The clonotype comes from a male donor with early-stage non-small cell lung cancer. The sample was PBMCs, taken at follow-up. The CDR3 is CASSPMEANVLTF. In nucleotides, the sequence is TGTGCCAGCAGCCCGATGGAAGCCAACGTCCTGACTTTC. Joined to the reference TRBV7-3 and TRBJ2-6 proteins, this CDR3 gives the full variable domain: GAGVSQTPSNKVTEKGKYVELRCDPISGHTALYWYRQSLGQGPEFLIYFQGTGAADDSGLPNDRFFAVRPEGSVSTLKIQRTERGDSAVYLCASSPMEANVLTFGAGSRLTVL.